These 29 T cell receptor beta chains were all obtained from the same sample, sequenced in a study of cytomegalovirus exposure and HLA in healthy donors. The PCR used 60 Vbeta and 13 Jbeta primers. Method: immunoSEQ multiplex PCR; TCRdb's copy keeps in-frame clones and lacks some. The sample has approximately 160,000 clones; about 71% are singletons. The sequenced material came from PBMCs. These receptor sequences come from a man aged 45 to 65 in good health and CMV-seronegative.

CDR3 DNA sequence: TGTGCAAGTCGCTTAAAACAGGGCAGATGTGGAAACACCATATATTTT. Its protein product is CASRLKQGRCGNTIYF. The V gene is TRBV12-2, the J gene TRBJ1-3; the table gives TRBD1 as D, unverified against the DNA. TRBV12-2 is deemed a pseudogene. This CDR3 has 16 amino acids.

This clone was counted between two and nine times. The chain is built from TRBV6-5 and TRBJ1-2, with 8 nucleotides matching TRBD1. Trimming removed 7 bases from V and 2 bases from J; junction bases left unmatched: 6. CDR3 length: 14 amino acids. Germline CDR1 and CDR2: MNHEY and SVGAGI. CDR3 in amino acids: CASTRQGFNYGYTF. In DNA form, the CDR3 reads TGTGCCAGCACTCGACAGGGGTTCAACTATGGCTACACCTTC.

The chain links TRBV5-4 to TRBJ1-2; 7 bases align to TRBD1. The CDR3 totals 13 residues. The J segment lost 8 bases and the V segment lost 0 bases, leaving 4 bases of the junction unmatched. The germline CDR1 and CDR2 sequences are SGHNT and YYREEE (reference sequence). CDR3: CASSLDRGGGYTF. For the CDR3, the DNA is TGTGCCAGCAGCTTGGACAGGGGCGGCGGCTACACCTTC.

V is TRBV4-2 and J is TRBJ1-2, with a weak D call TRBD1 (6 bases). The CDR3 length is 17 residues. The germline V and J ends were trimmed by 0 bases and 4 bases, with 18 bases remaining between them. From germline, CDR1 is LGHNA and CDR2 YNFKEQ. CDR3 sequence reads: CASSQEGSEGGVYGYTF. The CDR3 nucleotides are TGTGCCAGCAGCCAAGAAGGGTCGGAGGGGGGGGTCTATGGCTACACCTTC.

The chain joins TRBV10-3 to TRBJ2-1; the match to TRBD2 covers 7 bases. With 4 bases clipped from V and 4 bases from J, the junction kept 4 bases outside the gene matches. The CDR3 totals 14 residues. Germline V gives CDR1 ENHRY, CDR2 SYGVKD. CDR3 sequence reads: CAISAGEGYNEQFF. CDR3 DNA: TGTGCCATCAGTGCGGGGGAGGGATACAATGAGCAGTTCTTC.

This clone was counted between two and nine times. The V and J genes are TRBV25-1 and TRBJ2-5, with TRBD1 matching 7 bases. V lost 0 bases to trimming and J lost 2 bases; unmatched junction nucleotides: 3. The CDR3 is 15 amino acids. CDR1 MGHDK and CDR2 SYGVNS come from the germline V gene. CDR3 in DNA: TGTGCCAGCAGTGAATATTTGGGACAGCAAGAGACCCAGTACTTC. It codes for CASSEYLGQQETQYF.

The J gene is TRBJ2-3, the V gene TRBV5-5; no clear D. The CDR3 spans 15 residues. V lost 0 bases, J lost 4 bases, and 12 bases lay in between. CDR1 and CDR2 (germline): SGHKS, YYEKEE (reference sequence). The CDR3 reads CASSLASGSSDTQYF. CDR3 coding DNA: TGTGCCAGCAGCTTGGCCTCAGGCAGTTCAGATACGCAGTATTTT. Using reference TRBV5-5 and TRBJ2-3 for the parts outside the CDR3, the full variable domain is DAGVTQSPTHLIKTRGQQVTLRCSPISGHKSVSWYQQVLGQGPQFIFQYYEKEERGRGNFPDRFSARQFPNYSSELNVNALLLGDSALYLCASSLASGSSDTQYFGPGTRLTVL.

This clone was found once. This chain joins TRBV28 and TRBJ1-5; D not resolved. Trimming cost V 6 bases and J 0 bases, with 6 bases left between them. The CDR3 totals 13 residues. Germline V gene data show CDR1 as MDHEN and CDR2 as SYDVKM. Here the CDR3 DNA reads TGTGCCAGCAGGGCTTTTAGCAATCAGCCCCAGCATTTT. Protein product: CASRAFSNQPQHF.

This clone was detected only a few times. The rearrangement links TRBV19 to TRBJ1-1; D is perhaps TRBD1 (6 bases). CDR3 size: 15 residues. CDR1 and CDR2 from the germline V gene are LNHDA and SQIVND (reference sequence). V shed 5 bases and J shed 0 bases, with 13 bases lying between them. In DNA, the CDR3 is TGTGCCAGTAGTCCCCGAGGACAGATGAACACTGAAGCTTTCTTT. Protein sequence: CASSPRGQMNTEAFF.

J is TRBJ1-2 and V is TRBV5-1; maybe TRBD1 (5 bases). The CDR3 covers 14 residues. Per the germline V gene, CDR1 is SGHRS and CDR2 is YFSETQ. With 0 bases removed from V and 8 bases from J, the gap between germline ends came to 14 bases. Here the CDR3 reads CASSLASGTAGYTF. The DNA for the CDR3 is TGCGCCAGCAGCTTGGCCTCTGGGACTGCCGGCTACACCTTC.

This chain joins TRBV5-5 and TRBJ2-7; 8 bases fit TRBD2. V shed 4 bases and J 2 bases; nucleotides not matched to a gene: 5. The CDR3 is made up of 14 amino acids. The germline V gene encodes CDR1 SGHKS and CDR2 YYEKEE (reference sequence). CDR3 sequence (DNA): TGTGCCAGCAGCCCCGGGGGGGGCACCTACGAGCAGTACTTC. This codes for CASSPGGGTYEQYF.

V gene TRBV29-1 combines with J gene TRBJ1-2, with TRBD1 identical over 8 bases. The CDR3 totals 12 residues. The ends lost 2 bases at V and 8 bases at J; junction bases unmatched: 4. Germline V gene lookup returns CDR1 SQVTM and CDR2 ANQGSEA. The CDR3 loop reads CSVEKDREGYTF. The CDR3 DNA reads TGCAGCGTTGAAAAGGACAGGGAGGGCTACACCTTC.

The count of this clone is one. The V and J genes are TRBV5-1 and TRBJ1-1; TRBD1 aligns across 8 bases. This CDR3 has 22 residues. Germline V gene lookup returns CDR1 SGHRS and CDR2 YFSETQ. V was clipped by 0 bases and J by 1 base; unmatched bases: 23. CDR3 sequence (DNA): TGCGCCAGCAGCTTGGCCAACGTAGCAGGGGGCTGGGGAAAGGGGAAGAACACTGAAGCTTTCTTT. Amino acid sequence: CASSLANVAGGWGKGKNTEAFF.

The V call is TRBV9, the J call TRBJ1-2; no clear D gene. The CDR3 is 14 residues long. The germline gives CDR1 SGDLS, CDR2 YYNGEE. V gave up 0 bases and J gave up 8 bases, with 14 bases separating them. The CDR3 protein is CASSVDQRERGYTF. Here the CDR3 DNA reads TGTGCCAGCAGCGTAGACCAAAGGGAGAGGGGCTACACCTTC.

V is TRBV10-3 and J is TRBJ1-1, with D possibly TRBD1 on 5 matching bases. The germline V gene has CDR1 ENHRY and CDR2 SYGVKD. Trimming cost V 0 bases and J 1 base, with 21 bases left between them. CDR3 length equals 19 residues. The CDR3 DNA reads TGTGCCATCAGTGAGTCGACTCGCTTAGGATTCCAGGGGAACACTGAAGCTTTCTTT. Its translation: CAISESTRLGFQGNTEAFF.

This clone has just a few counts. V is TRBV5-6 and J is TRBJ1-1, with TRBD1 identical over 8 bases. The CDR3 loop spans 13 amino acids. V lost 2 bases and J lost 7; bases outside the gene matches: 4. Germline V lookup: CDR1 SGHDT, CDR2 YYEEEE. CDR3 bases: TGTGCCAGCAGCTTAAGGACAGGGATTGAAGCTTTCTTT. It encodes CASSLRTGIEAFF.

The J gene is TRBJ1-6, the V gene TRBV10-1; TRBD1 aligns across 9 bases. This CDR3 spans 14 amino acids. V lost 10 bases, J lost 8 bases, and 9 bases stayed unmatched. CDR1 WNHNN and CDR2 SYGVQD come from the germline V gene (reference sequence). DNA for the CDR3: TGCGCCACACGGCCGGGACAGGGAGATTCACCCCTCCACTTT. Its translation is CATRPGQGDSPLHF.

CDR3 loop: CSISGGPFPGELFF. The DNA of the CDR3 is TGCAGCATTAGCGGGGGGCCCTTCCCCGGGGAGCTGTTTTTT. The rearrangement uses TRBV29-1 and TRBJ2-2; the match to TRBD2 covers 10 bases. The V gene end was trimmed by 8 bases and the J gene end by 6 bases; junction bases not matched to a gene: 9. Germline CDR1 and CDR2: SQVTM and ANQGSEA. CDR3 length: 14 amino acids.

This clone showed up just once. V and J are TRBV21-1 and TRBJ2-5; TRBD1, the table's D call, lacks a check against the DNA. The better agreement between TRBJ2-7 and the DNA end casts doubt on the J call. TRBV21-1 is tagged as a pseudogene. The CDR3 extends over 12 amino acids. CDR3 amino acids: CASSRDTGEQYF. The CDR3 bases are TGTGCCAGCAGCCGCGACACAGGCGAGCAGTACTTC.

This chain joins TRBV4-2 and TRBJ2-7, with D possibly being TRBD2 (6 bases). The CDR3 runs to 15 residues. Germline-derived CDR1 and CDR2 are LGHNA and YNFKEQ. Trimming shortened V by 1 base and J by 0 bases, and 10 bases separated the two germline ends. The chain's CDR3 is CASSQAGLNSYEQYF. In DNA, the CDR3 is TGTGCCAGCAGCCAAGCGGGACTCAACTCCTACGAGCAGTACTTC.

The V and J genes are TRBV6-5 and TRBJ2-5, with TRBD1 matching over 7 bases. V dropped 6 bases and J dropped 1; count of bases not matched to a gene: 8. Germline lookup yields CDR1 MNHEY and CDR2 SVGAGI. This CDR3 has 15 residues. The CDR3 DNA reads TGTGCCAGCAGCCCCAGGGACAGCTCCCAAGAGACCCAGTACTTC. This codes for CASSPRDSSQETQYF.

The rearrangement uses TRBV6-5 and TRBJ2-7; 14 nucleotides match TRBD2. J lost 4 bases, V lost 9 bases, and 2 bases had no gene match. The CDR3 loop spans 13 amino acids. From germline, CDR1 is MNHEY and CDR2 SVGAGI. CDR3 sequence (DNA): TGTGCCAGTTGGACTAGCGGGGGGTACGAGCAGTACTTC. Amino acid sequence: CASWTSGGYEQYF.

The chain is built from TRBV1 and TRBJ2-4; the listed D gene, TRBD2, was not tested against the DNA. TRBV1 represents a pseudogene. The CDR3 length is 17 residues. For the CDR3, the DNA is TGCACCAGCAGCCAAGAAAAAGCGGGGGGGCGTGGAAACATTCAGTACTTC. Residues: CTSSQEKAGGRGNIQYF.

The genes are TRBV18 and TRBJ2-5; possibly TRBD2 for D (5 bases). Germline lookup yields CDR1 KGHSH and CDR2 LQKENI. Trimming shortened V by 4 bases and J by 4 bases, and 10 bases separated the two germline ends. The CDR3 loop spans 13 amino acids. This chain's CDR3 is CASSLKGLETQYF. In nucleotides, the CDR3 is TGTGCCAGCTCACTCAAAGGACTAGAGACCCAGTACTTC. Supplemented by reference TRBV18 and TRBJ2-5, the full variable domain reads NAGVMQNPRHLVRRRGQEARLRCSPMKGHSHVYWYRQLPEEGLKFMVYLQKENIIDESGMPKERFSAEFPKEGPSILRIQQVVRGDSAAYFCASSLKGLETQYFGPGTRLLVL.

The CDR3 loop reads CASSFQEFPGNTIYF. CDR3 coding DNA: TGTGCCAGCAGCTTCCAGGAATTTCCTGGAAACACCATATATTTT. The gene calls are TRBV7-9 and TRBJ1-3; no firm D call. The CDR3 is made up of 15 amino acids. Between the trimmed V and J ends, which lost 3 bases and 2 bases, there was a span of 11 bases. CDR1 is SEHNR, CDR2 FQNEAQ, per germline (reference sequence).

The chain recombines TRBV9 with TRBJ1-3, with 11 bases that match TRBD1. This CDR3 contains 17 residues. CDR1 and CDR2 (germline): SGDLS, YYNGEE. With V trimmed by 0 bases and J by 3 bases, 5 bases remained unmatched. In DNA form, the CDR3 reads TGTGCCAGCAGCGTAGGAGGACAGGGGGCGGTTGGAAACACCATATATTTT. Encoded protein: CASSVGGQGAVGNTIYF.

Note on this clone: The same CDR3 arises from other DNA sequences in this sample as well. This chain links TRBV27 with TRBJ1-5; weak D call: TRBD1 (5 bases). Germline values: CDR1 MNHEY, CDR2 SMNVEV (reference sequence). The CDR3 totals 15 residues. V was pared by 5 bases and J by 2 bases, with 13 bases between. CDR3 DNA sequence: TGTGCCAGCAGTGGGGCATTTCAAGGCAATCAGCCCCAGCATTTT. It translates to CASSGAFQGNQPQHF.

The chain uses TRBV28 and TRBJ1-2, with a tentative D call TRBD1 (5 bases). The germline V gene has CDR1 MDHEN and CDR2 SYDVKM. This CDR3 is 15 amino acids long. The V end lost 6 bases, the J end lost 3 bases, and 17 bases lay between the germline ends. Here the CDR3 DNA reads TGTGCCAGCAGGGGGGGAGGGGAAGGGCACTATGGCTACACCTTC. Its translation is CASRGGGEGHYGYTF.

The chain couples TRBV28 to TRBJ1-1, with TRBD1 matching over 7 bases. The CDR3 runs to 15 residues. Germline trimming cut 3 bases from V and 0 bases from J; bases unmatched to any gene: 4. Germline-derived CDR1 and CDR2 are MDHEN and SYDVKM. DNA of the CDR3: TGTGCCAGCAGTTTTCACAGGGGTTTGAACACTGAAGCTTTCTTT. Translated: CASSFHRGLNTEAFF.